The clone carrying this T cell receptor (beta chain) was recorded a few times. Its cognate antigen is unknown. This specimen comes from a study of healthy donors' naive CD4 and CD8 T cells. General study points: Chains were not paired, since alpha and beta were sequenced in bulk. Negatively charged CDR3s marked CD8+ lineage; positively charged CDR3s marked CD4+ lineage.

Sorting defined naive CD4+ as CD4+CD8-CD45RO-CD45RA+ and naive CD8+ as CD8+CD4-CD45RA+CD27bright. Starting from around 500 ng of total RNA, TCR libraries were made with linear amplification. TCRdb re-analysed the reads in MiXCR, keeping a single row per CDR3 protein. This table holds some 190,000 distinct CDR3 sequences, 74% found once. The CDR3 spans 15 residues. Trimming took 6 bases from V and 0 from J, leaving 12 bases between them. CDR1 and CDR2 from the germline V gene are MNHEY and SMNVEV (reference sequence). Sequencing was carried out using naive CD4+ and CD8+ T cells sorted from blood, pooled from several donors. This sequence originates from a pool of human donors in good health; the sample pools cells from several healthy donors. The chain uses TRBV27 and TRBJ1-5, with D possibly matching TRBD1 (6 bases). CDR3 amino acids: CASSLTGYSNQPQHF. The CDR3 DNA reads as TGTGCCAGCAGCTTAACAGGGTATAGCAATCAGCCCCAGCATTTT.